This T cell receptor (beta chain) was observed in a study of blood T cells in healthy people across ages. Study-level points and caveats: Estimated diversity, derived from one million T cells, was regarded as an underestimate. Measured against age, TCR beta diversity per million T cells decreased in a roughly linear manner.

This clonotype was counted a few times. Its antigen is as yet unknown. CDR3 length: 16 residues. Germline loops: CDR1 DFQATT, CDR2 SNEGSKA (reference sequence). J gave up 3 bases and V 3 bases, and 12 bases lay outside the gene matches. Through a sample-barcoded 5' primer and a J-beta primer mix, a second PCR was run for roughly 7 to 12 cycles. TCRdb re-called the 5' RACE reads through MiXCR, storing one row per CDR3 protein. In the table there are about 760,000 distinct CDR3 sequences, roughly 25% of which are singletons. This sample also belongs to another study, concerning T cells of mothers and their children. From that paper: Barcodes and 2-4 random nucleotides were added by M1S in the second PCR. The study found slightly higher but non-significant overlap in related versus unrelated mother-child pairs.

This chain links TRBV20-1 with TRBJ2-7, with 9 bases that match TRBD1. Sequenced: blood. This TCR was recovered from a boy younger than 18 in good health. CDR3 nucleotides: TGCAGTGCTAGTGACCCTCTCGGGACAGGGATCTACGAGCAGTACTTC. Residues: CSASDPLGTGIYEQYF.